The present entry profiles one T cell receptor beta chain with its context. Germline CDR1 reads SGHAT; CDR2 reads FQNNGV. J lost 5 bases, V lost 2 bases, and 0 bases had no gene match. The CDR3 is 15 amino acids. This entry comes from a study of blood T cell repertoires in COVID-19. Study-wide context: From T cells, B-cell-depleted T cells, or PBMCs came the material, which was cDNA or gDNA.

Authors' data handling: Reference gene primers were amplified, and this amplification served to estimate nucleated cell counts. Repertoires were generated with immunoSEQ multiplex PCR, while TCRdb's copy carries only in-frame clones and drops some. The V and J calls and clone size come from that table; D and trimming were worked out from the DNA. The sample records 130,000 or so clones, approximately 88% being singletons. The sequence was obtained from a man in his forties or fifties with acute or convalescent COVID-19. This chain links TRBV11-2 with TRBJ2-2; 12 bases agree with TRBD2. Sequences were obtained from peripheral blood. CDR3 DNA: TGTGCCAGCAGCTTAACTAGCGGGGGGACCGGGGAGCTGTTTTTT. Protein: CASSLTSGGTGELFF.